Each of the 17 T cell receptor beta chains below was sequenced from the same sample in a study of CD8 T cells in Susac syndrome. Random hexamers were used to reverse transcribe 0.5 to 1 ug of RNA. TCRdb used MiXCR to reprocess the immunoSEQ multiplex PCR reads, holding one entry per CDR3 protein. The repertoire holds some 180,000 distinct CDR3 sequences, with about 95% as singletons. Sequenced sample: CD4+ T cells from PBMCs. The receptors derive from a human donor with Susac syndrome.

Comment on this clonotype: One junction end disagrees with the germline gene, perhaps due to a read error. The chain combines TRBV3-1 with TRBJ2-5; a weak D match, TRBD2 (6 bases). The germline gives CDR1 LGHDT, CDR2 YNNKEL (reference sequence). This CDR3 is 16 amino acids long. This chain's CDR3 is CASSQGGMGTQETQYF. The CDR3 bases are TGTGCCAGCAGTCAAGGAGGGATGGGAACCCAAGAGACCCAGTACTTC.

V usage is TRBV7-9 and J usage is TRBJ2-7; no definite D call. The V gene lost 2 bases and the J gene lost 6 bases, with 11 bases spanning the gap. The CDR3 loop spans 13 amino acids. Germline assignment: CDR1 SEHNR and CDR2 FQNEAQ (reference sequence). CDR3 amino acids: CASSLPALGEQYF. The DNA of the CDR3 is TGTGCCAGCAGCTTACCAGCCCTGGGCGAGCAGTACTTC.

The rearrangement joins TRBV12-3 or TRBV12-4 to TRBJ1-5; D is undetermined. This CDR3 contains 17 residues. V lost 4 bases to trimming and J lost 0 bases, with 16 bases between them. The CDR3, as DNA: TGTGCCAGCAGTTACCATCGAGGCGGCCATAGCAATCAGCCCCAGCATTTT. Amino acids: CASSYHRGGHSNQPQHF.

The chain couples TRBV6-5 to TRBJ2-1, with TRBD2 matching over 7 bases. Germline values: CDR1 MNHEY, CDR2 SVGAGI. Trimming removed 6 bases from V and 2 bases from J; junction bases left unmatched: 10. The CDR3 length is 16 residues. The CDR3 bases are TGTGCCAGCAGCTACACGGGGGAGGGGACCTACAATGAGCAGTTCTTC. Its protein product is CASSYTGEGTYNEQFF.

V usage is TRBV7-7 and J usage is TRBJ2-1; 7 nucleotides agree with TRBD2. The CDR3 runs to 14 residues. Per germline, CDR1 SSHAT and CDR2 FNYEAQ (reference sequence). V shed 2 bases and J 6 bases; nucleotides not matched to a gene: 4. The CDR3 nucleotides are TGTGCCAGCAGCTTAACATCGGGGGGCAATGAGCAGTTCTTC. Its protein is CASSLTSGGNEQFF.

In DNA form, the CDR3 reads TGCGCCAGCAGCTTGCTAGGACTAGCCTCATCCAACGAGCAGTACTTC. It codes for CASSLLGLASSNEQYF. This chain uses TRBV5-1 with TRBJ2-7; 8 nucleotides line up with TRBD2. After removal of 1 base from V and 5 bases from J, the junction contained 11 bases not matched to a gene. The CDR3 sequence is 16 residues long. Looked up from germline, CDR1 is SGHRS and CDR2 is YFSETQ.

The gene calls are TRBV7-9 and TRBJ1-1, with 7 bases identical to TRBD1. The germline gives CDR1 SEHNR, CDR2 FQNEAQ (reference sequence). V gave up 4 bases and J gave up 0 bases; unmatched junction bases: 5. CDR3 length: 15 residues. In nucleotides, the CDR3 is TGTGCCAGCAGCTGGGGGACAGTCATGAACACTGAAGCTTTCTTT. Encoded protein: CASSWGTVMNTEAFF. The complete variable domain, with remaining parts taken from reference TRBV7-9 and TRBJ1-1, reads DTGVSQNPRHKITKRGQNVTFRCDPISEHNRLYWYRQTLGQGPEFLTYFQNEAQLEKSRLLSDRFSAERPKGSFSTLEIQRTEQGDSAMYLCASSWGTVMNTEAFFGQGTRLTVV.

The chain combines TRBV10-3 with TRBJ1-2; TRBD1 is a possible D gene (5 bases). Deletions cut 2 bases from V and 2 bases from J, with 9 bases between. This CDR3 comprises 14 residues. Per the germline V gene, CDR1 is ENHRY and CDR2 is SYGVKD. The CDR3, as DNA: TGTGCCATCAGTGAGGGGACGGAGAACTATGGCTACACCTTC. Protein sequence: CAISEGTENYGYTF.

V gene TRBV29-1 combines with J gene TRBJ2-5, with D maybe TRBD1 (5 bases). Germline values: CDR1 SQVTM, CDR2 ANQGSEA. The CDR3 consists of 11 residues. Trimming pared 6 bases from V and 5 bases from J, leaving 10 bases between. The CDR3 DNA follows: TGCAGCGTAACATCAGGGGAGACCCAGTACTTC. It codes for CSVTSGETQYF.

This rearrangement joins TRBV7-2 to TRBJ2-1; possible D gene TRBD1, 6 bases. Germline CDR1 and CDR2: SGHTA and FQGNSA. V was cut by 6 bases and J by 4 bases, with 10 bases left in between. This CDR3 contains 13 residues. The CDR3 DNA reads TGTGCCAGCAGTTCCGGACAGTACAATGAGCAGTTCTTC. It yields the protein CASSSGQYNEQFF. The full variable domain, rest sourced from reference TRBV7-2 and TRBJ2-1, is GAGVSQSPSNKVTEKGKDVELRCDPISGHTALYWYRQSLGQGLEFLIYFQGNSAPDKSGLPSDRFSAERTGGSVSTLTIQRTQQEDSAVYLCASSSGQYNEQFFGPGTRLTVL.

Turning to this clonotype: Likely a read error: the CDR3 ends without its conserved phenylalanine or tryptophan. The chain links TRBV12-5 to TRBJ1-1; 7 bases match TRBD1. This CDR3 comprises 12 residues. V dropped 5 bases and J dropped 8; count of bases not matched to a gene: 5. Germline loops: CDR1 LGHNT, CDR2 FRNRAP. CDR3 sequence: CASGIWDREAFV. The DNA for the CDR3 is TGTGCTAGTGGTATCTGGGACAGAGAAGCTTTCGTT.

CDR3 nucleotides: TGCAGCGGGGCTATGGACGGGGGCGAGCAGTACTTC. Encoded protein: CSGAMDGGEQYF. The chain links TRBV29-1 to TRBJ2-7, with D tentatively TRBD2 (6 bases). Trimming stripped 7 bases from V and 6 bases from J, with 16 bases between. In germline, CDR1 is SQVTM, CDR2 ANQGSEA. The CDR3 consists of 12 residues.

The J gene is TRBJ1-1, the V gene TRBV6-6; perhaps TRBD1 as D (5 bases). The V end lost 5 bases, the J end lost 6 bases, and 22 bases lay between the germline ends. Germline CDR1 and CDR2: MNHNY and SVGAGI (reference sequence). There are 16 residues in the CDR3. The CDR3 DNA is TGTGCCAGCAGTCTTCCCGACAGATCTCAAGGGGCTGAAGCTTTCTTT. It translates to CASSLPDRSQGAEAFF.

This clonotype was recorded only once. This chain connects TRBV6-1 to TRBJ2-1, with D possibly TRBD1 on 6 matching bases. V shed 4 bases and J shed 8 bases, with 15 bases lying between them. Germline values: CDR1 MNHNS, CDR2 SASEGT. The CDR3 extends over 14 amino acids. The CDR3 sequence is CASSGTQGIDEQFF. DNA for the CDR3: TGTGCCAGCAGTGGTACACAGGGTATCGATGAGCAGTTCTTC.

The CDR3 nucleotides read TGTGCCAGCAGTGAAGAATCCTATTCCTCCACAGATACGCAGTATTTT. This codes for CASSEESYSSTDTQYF. V is TRBV28 and J is TRBJ2-3; D gene ambiguous. Deletions cut 5 bases from V and 2 bases from J, with 17 bases between. Looked up from germline, CDR1 is MDHEN and CDR2 is SYDVKM. There are 16 residues in the CDR3. Full variable domain (outside the CDR3, taken from reference TRBV28 and TRBJ2-3): DVKVTQSSRYLVKRTGEKVFLECVQDMDHENMFWYRQDPGLGLRLIYFSYDVKMKEKGDIPEGYSVSREKKERFSLILESASTNQTSMYLCASSEESYSSTDTQYFGPGTRLTVL.

The chain links TRBV7-2 to TRBJ2-3; 9 bases map to TRBD2. The length of the CDR3 is 16 residues. The germline V gene encodes CDR1 SGHTA and CDR2 FQGNSA. With V trimmed by 3 bases and J by 6 bases, 10 bases remained unmatched. The CDR3 loop reads CASSLLRGGAGDTQYF. CDR3 in DNA: TGTGCCAGCAGCTTGCTCCGCGGGGGGGCCGGTGATACGCAGTATTTT. The full variable domain, completed using reference TRBV7-2 and TRBJ2-3, is GAGVSQSPSNKVTEKGKDVELRCDPISGHTALYWYRQSLGQGLEFLIYFQGNSAPDKSGLPSDRFSAERTGGSVSTLTIQRTQQEDSAVYLCASSLLRGGAGDTQYFGPGTRLTVL.

J is TRBJ2-3 and V is TRBV27; the D call may be TRBD1 or TRBD2 (5 bases each). Trimming removed 2 bases at V and 2 bases at J, with 29 bases between. Germline V gene lookup returns CDR1 MNHEY and CDR2 SMNVEV (reference sequence). This CDR3 has 21 residues. CDR3 in DNA: TGTGCCAGCAGTTTAAATAACCTTGAGGGAGAAGACAGACGGATCACAGATACGCAGTATTTT. Residues: CASSLNNLEGEDRRITDTQYF.